This TCR beta chain was observed in a study of control samples from healthy donors and cancer patients. The protocol was immunoSEQ multiplex PCR, while the TCRdb copy is restricted to in-frame clones and leaves out a portion. The sample has tens of thousands of clones; roughly 90% are singletons. The CDR3 consists of 12 residues. Trimming removed 10 bases at V and 5 bases at J, with 14 bases between. CDR1 is MNHEY, CDR2 SVGAGI, per germline. The chain is built from TRBV6-5 and TRBJ1-2; unclear D gene. Input material: blood. This receptor was identified in a woman between 45 and 65 years old in good health. The CDR3 region is CAILSGSYGYTF. The CDR3 DNA is TGTGCCATCCTTTCGGGTTCATATGGCTACACCTTC.